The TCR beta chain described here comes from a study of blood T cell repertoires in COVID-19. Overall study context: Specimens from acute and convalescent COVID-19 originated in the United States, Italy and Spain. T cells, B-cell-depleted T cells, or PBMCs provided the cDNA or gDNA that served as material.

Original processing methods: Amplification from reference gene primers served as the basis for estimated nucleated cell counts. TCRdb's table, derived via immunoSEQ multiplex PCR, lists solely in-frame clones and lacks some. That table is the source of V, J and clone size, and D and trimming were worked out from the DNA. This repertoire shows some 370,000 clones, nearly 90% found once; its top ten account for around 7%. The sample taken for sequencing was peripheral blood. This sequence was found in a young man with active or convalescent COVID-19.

The CDR3: CASSETEGYNEQFF. The CDR3 DNA reads as TGTGCCAGCAGTGAGACGGAGGGGTACAATGAGCAGTTCTTC. The chain employs TRBV2 and TRBJ2-1; possibly TRBD2 for D (6 bases). Trimming stripped 3 bases from V and 4 bases from J, with 10 bases between. The CDR3 has 14 amino acids. Germline V gene lookup returns CDR1 SNHLY and CDR2 FYNNEI.